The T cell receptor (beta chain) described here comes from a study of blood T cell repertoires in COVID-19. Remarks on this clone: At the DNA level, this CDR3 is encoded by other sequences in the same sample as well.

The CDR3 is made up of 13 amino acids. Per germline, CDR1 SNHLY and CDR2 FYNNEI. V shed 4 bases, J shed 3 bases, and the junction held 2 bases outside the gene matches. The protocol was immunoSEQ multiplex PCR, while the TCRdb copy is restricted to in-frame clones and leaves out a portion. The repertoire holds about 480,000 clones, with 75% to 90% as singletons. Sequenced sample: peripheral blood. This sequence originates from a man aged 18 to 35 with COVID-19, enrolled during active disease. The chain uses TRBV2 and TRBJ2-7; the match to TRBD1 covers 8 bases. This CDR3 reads CASSVTGGYEQYF. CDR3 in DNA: TGTGCCAGCAGTGTAACAGGGGGCTACGAGCAGTACTTC.